This record looks at one TCR beta chain sequence and its context. Its target is unknown. A read error may be the cause here, since a much bigger clone is one base away. Constant-region reverse primers amplified full-length variable regions, followed by semi-nested Nested Universal Primer A PCR. One entry per CDR3 protein results from TCRdb running MiXCR on the 5' RACE reads. The table lists 25,000 to 40,000 distinct CDR3 sequences, roughly a quarter of them singletons. Study results and caveats: The TCR gene usage of tumor memory CD4+ T cells clustered together with blood and lymph node memory CD4+ cells and with lymph node naive CD4+ cells.

In germline, CDR1 is LGHNA, CDR2 YNFKEQ. With V trimmed by 0 bases and J by 6 bases, 8 bases remained unmatched. The CDR3 is 16 amino acids. Memory CD4+ T cells were sorted as CD4+CD45RO+CD25- cells. The chain couples TRBV4-2 to TRBJ2-1; 7 nucleotides agree with TRBD1. The sample was memory CD4+ T cells sorted from blood. The subset here: memory CD4+ T cells, CD4+CD45RO+CD25-. This TCR derives from a female donor with breast cancer. The CDR3 sequence: CASSQEAGTEANEQFF. The CDR3, as DNA: TGTGCCAGCAGCCAAGAAGCTGGGACAGAGGCCAATGAGCAGTTCTTC.